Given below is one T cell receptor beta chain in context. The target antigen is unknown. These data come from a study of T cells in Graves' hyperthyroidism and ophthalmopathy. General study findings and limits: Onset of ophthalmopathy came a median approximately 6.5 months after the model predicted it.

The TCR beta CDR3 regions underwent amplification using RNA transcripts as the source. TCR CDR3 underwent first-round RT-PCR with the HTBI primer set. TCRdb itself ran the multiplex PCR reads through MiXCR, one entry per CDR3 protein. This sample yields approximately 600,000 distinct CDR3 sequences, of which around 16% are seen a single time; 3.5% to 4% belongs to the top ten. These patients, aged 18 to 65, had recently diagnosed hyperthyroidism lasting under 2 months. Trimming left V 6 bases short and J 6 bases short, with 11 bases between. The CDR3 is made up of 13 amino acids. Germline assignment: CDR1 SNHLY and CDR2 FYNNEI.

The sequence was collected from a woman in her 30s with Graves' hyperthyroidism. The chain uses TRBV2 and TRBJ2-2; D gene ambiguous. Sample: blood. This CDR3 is CASSPGFPGELFF. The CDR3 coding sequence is TGTGCCAGCAGCCCCGGATTCCCCGGGGAGCTGTTTTTT.